One sample yielded the 10 T cell receptor beta chains listed below, sequenced in a study of T cell responses to AZD1222 COVID-19 vaccine. Only in-frame clones appear in the TCRdb table, and some are missing; sequencing was by immunoSEQ multiplex PCR. This repertoire shows 90,000 or so clones, about nine tenths found once; its top ten account for around 5.5%. Sequencing was performed on peripheral blood, taken 28 days after the second AZD1222 dose. The origin of the receptors is an adult who received the AZD1222 COVID-19 vaccine.

V is TRBV7-2 and J is TRBJ2-1, with a weak D call TRBD2 (7 bases). V was shortened by 1 base and J by 7 bases, with 17 bases between the two germline ends. CDR1 SGHTA and CDR2 FQGNSA come from the germline V gene. CDR3 length: 16 residues. The DNA of the CDR3 is TGTGCCAGCAGCTTAGGCGGGGGAGGGGGTAATAATGAGCAGTTCTTC. Its translation: CASSLGGGGGNNEQFF.

The chain links TRBV27 to TRBJ1-5; D is possibly TRBD1 (5 bases). The germline gives CDR1 MNHEY, CDR2 SMNVEV (reference sequence). This CDR3 has 14 amino acids. Deletions cut 3 bases from V and 6 bases from J, with 12 bases between. The CDR3 nucleotides are TGTGCCAGCAGTTTCTCCGGGACTCCTCAGCCCCAGCATTTT. Translating gives CASSFSGTPQPQHF.

The chain is built from TRBV7-3 and TRBJ1-1; D unresolved. CDR1 is SGHTA and CDR2 is FQGTGA in the germline V gene. With 0 bases removed from V and 4 bases from J, the gap between germline ends came to 9 bases. The CDR3 is 14 amino acids. CDR3 sequence (DNA): TGTGCCAGCAGCTTAACCCCCCTGGGCACTGAAGCTTTCTTT. Its translation: CASSLTPLGTEAFF.

This chain uses TRBV9 with TRBJ2-2; D not certain. Germline CDR1 and CDR2: SGDLS and YYNGEE. The CDR3 extends over 14 amino acids. Trimming took 0 bases from V and 0 from J, leaving 3 bases between them. The CDR3 DNA is TGTGCCAGCAGCGTAGTTGCGAACACCGGGGAGCTGTTTTTT. Its translation is CASSVVANTGELFF.

The chain employs TRBV12-5 and TRBJ1-5; tentatively, D is TRBD1 (5 bases). The V gene lost 5 bases and the J gene lost 3 bases, with 14 bases spanning the gap. The germline V gene encodes CDR1 LGHNT and CDR2 FRNRAP. The CDR3 spans 15 residues. The CDR3 sequence: CASGPPGGYNQPQHF. CDR3 in DNA: TGTGCTAGTGGTCCGCCCGGGGGATACAATCAGCCCCAGCATTTT.

The chain combines TRBV27 with TRBJ2-7; 9 bases fit TRBD2. The germline V gene has CDR1 MNHEY and CDR2 SMNVEV (reference sequence). V dropped 2 bases and J dropped 3; count of bases not matched to a gene: 8. The CDR3 is 16 amino acids. The CDR3 region has the DNA TGTGCCAGCAGTTTAGGTGGCGGGGGGGCCGACTACGAGCAGTACTTC. Protein: CASSLGGGGADYEQYF.

V usage is TRBV19 and J usage is TRBJ1-2; D might be TRBD1 (5 bases). V was shortened by 1 base and J by 2 bases, with 8 bases between the two germline ends. Germline CDR1 is LNHDA and CDR2 is SQIVND (reference sequence). This CDR3 is built from 14 residues. CDR3 sequence (DNA): TGTGCCAGTAGTATAGCCCGGGGGAACTATGGCTACACCTTC. This sequence encodes CASSIARGNYGYTF.

In the case of this clone: This sample includes further DNA sequences coding for the same CDR3. This chain joins TRBV18 and TRBJ1-2, with D possibly matching TRBD1 (6 bases). This CDR3 region has 13 residues. Germline CDR1 KGHSH, CDR2 LQKENI. Trimming removed 3 bases from V and 2 bases from J, with 7 bases in between. The CDR3 reads CASSPDSNYGYTF. The CDR3 bases are TGTGCCAGCTCACCGGACAGCAACTATGGCTACACCTTC.

The chain links TRBV6-4 to TRBJ2-4; 7 bases are shared with TRBD1. CDR1 and CDR2 from the germline V gene are MRHNA and SNTAGT. The CDR3 loop spans 14 amino acids. Germline trimming cut 6 bases from V and 9 bases from J; bases unmatched to any gene: 11. As DNA, the CDR3 is TGTGCCAGCAGCCCCCAAACAGGGGCAACCATTCAGTACTTC. Its protein is CASSPQTGATIQYF.

The rearrangement uses TRBV1 and TRBJ2-2; TRBD2 reflects the table's D call only, with no check against the DNA. TRBV1 is tagged as a pseudogene. The CDR3 spans 21 residues. The CDR3 coding sequence is TGCACCAGCAGCCAACAACCGGCTGCTAGCGGGACAAATCCGAACACCGGGGAGCTGTTTTTT. Amino acids: CTSSQQPAASGTNPNTGELFF.